The 20 T cell receptor beta chains below come from one sample, sequenced in a study of blood T cell repertoires in COVID-19. The data were produced by immunoSEQ multiplex PCR, yet TCRdb's version contains in-frame clones alone and is incomplete. The sample holds roughly 330,000 clones, 88% seen once. Sequencing used peripheral blood. These TCRs come from a woman in her fifties or sixties with active or convalescent COVID-19.

This chain joins TRBV18 and TRBJ1-1; TRBD1 might be the D (5 bases). V was shortened by 2 bases and J by 0 bases, with 10 bases between the two germline ends. This CDR3 has 15 amino acids. Germline-derived CDR1 and CDR2 are KGHSH and LQKENI. CDR3: CASSPTGPMNTEAFF. As DNA, the CDR3 is TGTGCCAGCTCACCAACAGGACCCATGAACACTGAAGCTTTCTTT.

The V and J genes are TRBV13 and TRBJ2-7; tentatively, D is TRBD2 (5 bases). Germline V CDR1 and CDR2: PRHDT, FYEKMQ (reference sequence). V dropped 5 bases and J dropped 2 bases, with 16 bases sitting between them. CDR3 size: 15 residues. The CDR3 loop is CASSTRRVHTYEQYF. In DNA, the CDR3 is TGTGCCAGCAGCACCCGGCGGGTACACACCTACGAGCAGTACTTC.

The chain couples TRBV20-1 to TRBJ1-6; TRBD1 matches at 10 bases. After removal of 3 bases from V and 7 bases from J, the junction contained 3 bases not matched to a gene. From germline, CDR1 is DFQATT and CDR2 SNEGSKA (reference sequence). This CDR3 has 14 amino acids. CDR3: CSASLDRGNSPLHF. The CDR3 DNA follows: TGCAGTGCTAGTCTGGACAGGGGGAATTCACCCCTCCACTTT.

The chain joins TRBV9 to TRBJ1-5; no clear D. The ends were cut back, 4 bases at V and 1 base at J, with 6 bases in the middle. The CDR3 is 13 residues long. The germline V gene encodes CDR1 SGDLS and CDR2 YYNGEE. Written as DNA, the CDR3 is TGTGCCAGCAGCTCCCGGAGCAATCAGCCCCAGCATTTT. Translation gives CASSSRSNQPQHF.

The J gene is TRBJ1-2, the V gene TRBV28, with 7 bases aligning to TRBD1. Germline V gene sequence: CDR1 MDHEN, CDR2 SYDVKM. With V trimmed by 7 bases and J by 6 bases, 8 bases remained unmatched. The CDR3 consists of 13 residues. The DNA of the CDR3 is TGTGCCAGCACCGACAGGGAAGCGAATGGCTACACCTTC. Its translation is CASTDREANGYTF.

The chain combines TRBV6-5 with TRBJ1-3; tentatively, D is TRBD1 (5 bases). Germline loops: CDR1 MNHEY, CDR2 SVGAGI. This CDR3 spans 15 amino acids. V lost 3 bases to trimming and J lost 0 bases, with 9 bases between them. This CDR3 is CASSYARDSGNTIYF. The CDR3 nucleotides read TGTGCCAGCAGTTATGCCAGGGACTCTGGAAACACCATATATTTT.

The chain combines TRBV11-2 with TRBJ2-5; perhaps TRBD1 as D (6 bases). This CDR3 has 16 amino acids. The V end lost 1 base, the J end lost 3 bases, and 15 bases lay between the germline ends. Looked up from germline, CDR1 is SGHAT and CDR2 is FQNNGV. CDR3 nucleotides: TGTGCCAGCAGCTTAGTAAGTCAGGGGTCGGAAGAGACCCAGTACTTC. Amino acid sequence: CASSLVSQGSEETQYF.

V and J are TRBV18 and TRBJ1-1, with 7 bases lining up with TRBD1. V lost 2 bases to trimming and J lost 2 bases; unmatched junction nucleotides: 2. This CDR3 has 14 residues. From germline, CDR1 is KGHSH and CDR2 LQKENI. This CDR3 reads CASSPDRANTEAFF. CDR3 nucleotides: TGTGCCAGCTCACCAGACAGGGCCAACACTGAAGCTTTCTTT.

V usage is TRBV25-1 and J usage is TRBJ1-5; no reliable D call. This CDR3 spans 12 amino acids. V was pared by 10 bases and J by 4 bases, with 11 bases between. CDR1 is MGHDK, CDR2 SYGVNS, per germline. CDR3 sequence reads: CATQGSNQPQHF. The CDR3 DNA follows: TGTGCCACCCAAGGGAGTAATCAGCCCCAGCATTTT. The full variable domain, completed using reference TRBV25-1 and TRBJ1-5, is EADIYQTPRYLVIGTGKKITLECSQTMGHDKMYWYQQDPGMELHLIHYSYGVNSTEKGDLSSESTVSRIRTEHFPLTLESARPSHTSQYLCATQGSNQPQHFGDGTRLSIL.

J is TRBJ1-1 and V is TRBV13; weak D call: TRBD1 (6 bases). The CDR3 spans 13 residues. V gave up 4 bases and J gave up 1 base, with 7 bases separating them. CDR1 and CDR2 from the germline V gene are PRHDT and FYEKMQ (reference sequence). The CDR3 loop is CASSSTGNTEAFF. The CDR3 coding sequence is TGTGCCAGCAGCTCGACAGGGAACACTGAAGCTTTCTTT.

The chain uses TRBV30 and TRBJ1-6; weak D call: TRBD1 (6 bases). Trimming removed 6 bases at V and 1 base at J, with 7 bases between. The germline CDR1 and CDR2 sequences are GTSNPN and SVGIG (reference sequence). The CDR3 has 13 residues. The CDR3 reads CACTGSYNSPLHF. Written as DNA, the CDR3 is TGTGCCTGTACAGGGTCCTATAATTCACCCCTCCACTTT.

The chain has TRBV6-1 and TRBJ2-3; 9 bases align to TRBD1. Germline CDR1 reads MNHNS; CDR2 reads SASEGT. The CDR3 extends over 16 amino acids. V shed 1 base, J shed 3 bases, and the junction held 5 bases outside the gene matches. CDR3 sequence reads: CASSEDRGRKTDTQYF. The DNA for the CDR3 is TGTGCCAGCAGTGAAGACAGGGGGCGCAAGACAGATACGCAGTATTTT.

The CDR3 sequence is CASSGSMNTEAFF. CDR3 coding DNA: TGTGCCAGCAGTGGATCTATGAACACTGAAGCTTTCTTT. This sequence joins TRBV2 and TRBJ1-1; D gene ambiguous. The V gene lost 4 bases and the J gene lost 0 bases, with 6 bases spanning the gap. The CDR3 runs 13 residues. CDR1 is SNHLY, CDR2 FYNNEI, per germline.

To note about this clone: Other DNA sequences in this specimen translate into the identical CDR3. This sequence joins TRBV12-3 or TRBV12-4 and TRBJ2-2; no clear D. The CDR3 is 12 residues long. V lost 6 bases, J lost 1 base, and 3 bases lay in between. CDR3 bases: TGTGCCAGCAGCTTGAACACCGGGGAGCTGTTTTTT. This sequence encodes CASSLNTGELFF.

The J gene is TRBJ2-1, the V gene TRBV4-2; unclear D gene. Trimming cost V 2 bases and J 1 base, with 6 bases left between them. Germline CDR1 and CDR2: LGHNA and YNFKEQ. The CDR3 is 14 amino acids. The CDR3: CASSQHSSYNEQFF. The CDR3 DNA reads as TGTGCCAGCAGCCAACACTCATCCTACAATGAGCAGTTCTTC.

The V call is TRBV12-5, the J call TRBJ1-4, with TRBD1 as a possible D gene (6 bases). Trimming stripped 6 bases from V and 0 bases from J, with 8 bases between. Germline assignment: CDR1 LGHNT and CDR2 FRNRAP. CDR3 length equals 14 residues. As DNA, the CDR3 is TGTGCTAGTGGCCAGGGGTCAACTAATGAAAAACTGTTTTTT. Encoded protein: CASGQGSTNEKLFF.

The CDR3: CSVEERTSGSLSYEQYF. CDR3 DNA sequence: TGCAGCGTTGAAGAGCGGACTAGCGGGAGTCTCTCCTACGAGCAGTACTTC. J is TRBJ2-7 and V is TRBV29-1; 13 bases are a match to TRBD2. Germline lookup yields CDR1 SQVTM and CDR2 ANQGSEA. The J segment lost 0 bases and the V segment lost 0 bases, leaving 5 bases of the junction unmatched. The CDR3 is made up of 17 amino acids.

The chain has TRBV28 and TRBJ1-3; D not certain. The ends were cut back, 4 bases at V and 0 bases at J, with 13 bases in the middle. This CDR3 region has 16 residues. Germline V CDR1 and CDR2: MDHEN, SYDVKM. CDR3 sequence (DNA): TGTGCCAGCAGTTCTCAGACAAGCTACTCTGGAAACACCATATATTTT. Translated, it gives CASSSQTSYSGNTIYF.

This rearrangement joins TRBV28 to TRBJ2-5; D possibly corresponds to TRBD2 (7 bases). V was clipped by 8 bases and J by 1 base, with 17 bases between them. CDR1 is MDHEN and CDR2 is SYDVKM in the germline V gene. The CDR3 consists of 15 residues. For the CDR3, the DNA is TGTGCCAGCGGCCTGGCGGGGGCTTTCCAAGAGACCCAGTACTTC. Translated: CASGLAGAFQETQYF.

The chain has TRBV6-2 or TRBV6-3 and TRBJ2-5, with TRBD2 identical over 12 bases. The CDR3 is 18 residues long. V shed 4 bases, J shed 0 bases, and the junction held 9 bases outside the gene matches. Looked up from germline, CDR1 is MNHEY and CDR2 is SVGEGT. The CDR3 DNA follows: TGTGCCAGCAGTTGGAATCCGACTAGCGGGGGAAACCAAGAGACCCAGTACTTC. This sequence encodes CASSWNPTSGGNQETQYF.